This T cell receptor delta chain derives from a study of γδ T cells in repeated Plasmodium falciparum infection. As for the study in general: Age- and gender-matched Australian children served as comparison for malaria-exposed Malian children. Sampling occurred at baseline, pre-infection for selected infections, and 21 days post-infection.

Flow sorting of PBMC yielded separate Vgamma9/Vdelta2+ and Vdelta2-negative gammadelta T cell populations for bulk repertoire analysis. TCRdb re-called clones from the multiplex PCR reads via CATT. The sample has 55,000 to 70,000 delta-chain clones; 1.5% to 2% are singletons. The table lists this clone with many counts. Its antigen is undetermined. This is likely an artifact of a read error, given a far larger clone one base away. The same CDR3 is also encoded by other DNA sequences in this sample. General observations from the study: One small rural Malian village, predominantly a single ethnic group, supplied the cohort. Compared with Australian children, Malian Vdelta2-negative repertoires seemed more clonal, less diverse, less shared.

V dropped 0 bases and J dropped 4 bases, with 27 bases sitting between them. The germline CDR1 and CDR2 sequences are TVYSNPD and GDNSRS (reference sequence). CDR3 length: 18 residues. The chain couples TRDV3 to TRDJ1; no definite D call. Sample: gamma-delta T cells from blood. This sequence was found in a pool of human donors (malaria-infected and uninfected, not separated). This CDR3 is CAFRSPNLRRSQVDKLIF. In nucleotides, the CDR3 is TGTGCCTTTAGGTCCCCCAATCTCCGGCGGAGTCAGGTCGATAAACTCATCTTT.